Following are 12 T cell receptor beta chains from one sample sequenced in a study of T cell repertoires in cytomegalovirus infection. Via MiXCR, TCRdb re-called the reads, giving one row per CDR3 protein. This table holds 630,000 or so distinct CDR3 sequences, around 24% found once. Sequencing used CD8+ T cells from PBMCs. Receptor source: a human donor in good health (CMV status not recorded). Some clones in this sample may be carry-over from other donors' samples.

In its sample, this clonotype was seen many times. The chain joins TRBV7-2 to TRBJ2-1; 15 nucleotides agree with TRBD2. V lost 2 bases, J lost 7 bases, and 9 bases stayed unmatched. The CDR3 totals 18 residues. Germline CDR1 SGHTA, CDR2 FQGNSA. CDR3 protein: CASSLNRGLAGGLNEQFF. CDR3 in DNA: TGTGCCAGCAGCTTAAATAGAGGACTAGCGGGGGGGCTTAATGAGCAGTTCTTC.

With regard to this clonotype: A read error may be the cause here, since a much bigger clone is one base away. The chain has TRBV28 and TRBJ2-4, with a possible D match to TRBD2 (6 bases). This CDR3 spans 14 amino acids. Germline V gene data show CDR1 as MDHEN and CDR2 as SYDVKM. V was cut by 4 bases and J by 7 bases, with 14 bases left in between. The CDR3 sequence: CASSSAGTENIQYF. The CDR3 bases are TGTGCCAGCAGTTCGGCCGGGACTGAGAACATTCAGTACTTC.

This chain's CDR3 is CSVEGGKDYGYTF. In DNA, the CDR3 is TGCAGCGTTGAAGGGGGCAAGGACTATGGCTACACCTTC. The gene calls are TRBV29-1 and TRBJ1-2; weak D call: TRBD1 (5 bases). CDR3 length: 13 amino acids. V was shortened by 1 base and J by 3 bases, with 9 bases between the two germline ends. Per the germline V gene, CDR1 is SQVTM and CDR2 is ANQGSEA.

This clonotype was recorded at least ten times. The chain is built from TRBV7-6 and TRBJ2-1; 7 bases fit TRBD1. CDR1 and CDR2 (germline): SGHVS, FNYEAQ. This CDR3 has 15 residues. Trimming cost V 6 bases and J 2 bases; bases outside gene matches: 7. The CDR3 bases are TGTGCCAGCAGTCTAATGGGGACAGCCTACAATGAGCAGTTCTTC. It is translated as CASSLMGTAYNEQFF.

V gene TRBV20-1 combines with J gene TRBJ2-7; D might be TRBD1 (7 bases). The CDR3 consists of 13 residues. Trimming took off 3 bases at V and 1 base at J, with 10 bases between the two ends. Germline CDR1 and CDR2: DFQATT and SNEGSKA (reference sequence). CDR3: CSASPGGSYEQYV. The CDR3 DNA follows: TGCAGTGCTAGCCCAGGGGGGTCCTACGAGCAGTACGTC.

Only one count was recorded for this clonotype. V and J are TRBV6-2 or TRBV6-3 and TRBJ2-1; D gene uncertain. The CDR3 totals 13 residues. V gave up 4 bases and J gave up 6 bases, with 10 bases separating them. The germline gives CDR1 MNHEY, CDR2 SVGEGT. CDR3 loop: CASSFLRSNEQFF. The CDR3, as DNA: TGTGCCAGCAGTTTCCTCAGGTCCAATGAGCAGTTCTTC.

Here the CDR3 reads CASSYSFPGLQETQYF. For the CDR3, the DNA is TGTGCCAGCAGTTACTCCTTTCCGGGACTTCAAGAGACCCAGTACTTC. V and J are TRBV6-5 and TRBJ2-5, with D perhaps TRBD2 (6 bases). Germline V gene data show CDR1 as MNHEY and CDR2 as SVGAGI. CDR3 length equals 16 residues. The V gene lost 0 bases and the J gene lost 2 bases, with 13 bases spanning the gap.

This clonotype was recorded many times. The genes are TRBV6-2 or TRBV6-3 and TRBJ1-5, with D unresolved. With 2 bases removed from V and 6 bases from J, the gap between germline ends came to 5 bases. The germline gives CDR1 MNHEY, CDR2 SVGEGT. The CDR3 is 12 residues long. CDR3 amino acids: CASSYPTQPQHF. Written as DNA, the CDR3 is TGTGCCAGCAGTTACCCTACTCAGCCCCAGCATTTT.

The sample holds many counts of this clonotype. The J gene is TRBJ2-2, the V gene TRBV7-6; 7 bases align to TRBD1. CDR3 length: 15 amino acids. Looked up from germline, CDR1 is SGHVS and CDR2 is FNYEAQ. The ends lost 5 bases at V and 8 bases at J; junction bases unmatched: 11. The CDR3, as DNA: TGTGCCAGCAGCCCGGGGACAGTTCAAGGAGGGGAGCTGTTTTTT. Translating gives CASSPGTVQGGELFF.

In regard to this clonotype: Given a much more abundant clone one base away, this may be a read error. This sequence joins TRBV5-6 and TRBJ2-1; a possible D gene is TRBD2 (6 bases). The length of the CDR3 is 14 residues. Looked up from germline, CDR1 is SGHDT and CDR2 is YYEEEE. Deletions cut 1 base from V and 4 bases from J, with 9 bases between. The CDR3 sequence is CASSLLGLYNEQFF. CDR3 DNA: TGTGCCAGCAGCTTGCTGGGACTTTACAATGAGCAGTTCTTC. Variable domain in full (rest from reference TRBV5-6 and TRBJ2-1): DAGVTQSPTHLIKTRGQQVTLRCSPKSGHDTVSWYQQALGQGPQFIFQYYEEEERQRGNFPDRFSGHQFPNYSSELNVNALLLGDSALYLCASSLLGLYNEQFFGPGTRLTVL.

At least ten counts were recorded for this clonotype. The rearrangement uses TRBV7-6 and TRBJ2-2; D could derive from TRBD1 or TRBD2 (5 bases each). This CDR3 is 16 amino acids long. V was clipped by 5 bases and J by 5 bases, with 18 bases between them. Germline V gene lookup returns CDR1 SGHVS and CDR2 FNYEAQ. CDR3 loop: CASSRVAGTATGELFF. CDR3 DNA sequence: TGTGCCAGCAGCCGCGTCGCCGGGACGGCGACCGGGGAGCTGTTTTTT. The variable domain in full, with the rest retrieved from reference TRBV7-6 and TRBJ2-2, is GAGVSQSPRYKVTKRGQDVALRCDPISGHVSLYWYRQALGQGPEFLTYFNYEAQQDKSGLPNDRFSAERPEGSISTLTIQRTEQRDSAMYRCASSRVAGTATGELFFGEGSRLTVL.

This clonotype was detected only a few times. The J gene is TRBJ2-5, the V gene TRBV7-2, with a possible D match to TRBD2 (7 bases). CDR3 length: 16 amino acids. Germline V gives CDR1 SGHTA, CDR2 FQGNSA. Trimming took 2 bases from V and 5 from J, leaving 18 bases between them. The CDR3 DNA is TGTGCCAGCAGCTTAAGGGGGGGGGGCCAGGGGGAGACCCAGTACTTC. This gives the protein CASSLRGGGQGETQYF.